This T cell receptor (beta chain) comes out of a study of T cells after yellow fever vaccination. This clonotype showed up many times. This CDR3 is built from 15 residues. Per the germline V gene, CDR1 is MNHEY and CDR2 is SVGEGT. Trimming shortened V by 7 bases and J by 2 bases, and 16 bases separated the two germline ends. MiXCR, applied by TCRdb to the 5' RACE reads, yields one record per CDR3 protein. The sample contains under 100,000 distinct CDR3 sequences, approximately 6.3% of which appear only once. V gene TRBV6-2 or TRBV6-3 combines with J gene TRBJ2-3; a weak D match, TRBD2 (6 bases). The sequence derives from a man aged 18 to 30 who received the YFV17D yellow fever vaccine. This specimen was CD8+ T cells sorted from PBMCs, taken 10 days after the yellow fever booster vaccination. CDR3 sequence: CASTRTTSPTDTQYF. CDR3 DNA: TGTGCCAGCACTCGGACTACATCACCCACAGATACGCAGTATTTT.